The 28 T cell receptor beta chains below were found in one sample sequenced in a study of blood T cells in healthy people across ages. Alongside a J-beta primer mix, a sample-barcoded 5' primer served in a second PCR lasting roughly 6 to 12 cycles. TCRdb recomputed calls from the 5' RACE reads with MiXCR, one row per CDR3 protein. The repertoire has about 1,800,000 distinct CDR3 sequences, over 25% of them found once; the top ten carry roughly 8%. Sequenced material: blood. Source of these receptors: a woman aged 30 to 39 in good health.

Concerning this clonotype itself: A much larger clone lies a single base off, so this may be a read error. The chain recombines TRBV20-1 with TRBJ2-5, with D perhaps assigned TRBD1 or TRBD2 (5 bases each). The germline V gene encodes CDR1 DFQATT and CDR2 SNEGSKA (reference sequence). The CDR3 totals 12 residues. V gave up 7 bases and J gave up 4 bases, with 13 bases separating them. CDR3 nucleotides: TGCAGTGGGGGGAATTGGGGAGAGACCCAGTACTTC. It is translated as CSGGNWGETQYF.

The chain couples TRBV20-1 to TRBJ2-1; D is unclear. There are 12 residues in the CDR3. The germline CDR1 and CDR2 sequences are DFQATT and SNEGSKA (reference sequence). V lost 5 bases to trimming and J lost 8 bases, with 13 bases between them. DNA for the CDR3: TGCAGTGCTCGATATCGAGTAGATGAGCAGTTCTTC. This gives the protein CSARYRVDEQFF.

The sample holds many counts of this clonotype. The rearrangement links TRBV5-1 to TRBJ2-7; 8 bases align to TRBD2. The CDR3 consists of 15 residues. The J segment lost 4 bases and the V segment lost 4 bases, leaving 10 bases of the junction unmatched. Per the germline V gene, CDR1 is SGHRS and CDR2 is YFSETQ. The CDR3 coding sequence is TGCGCCAGCAGCATATTAAGCGGGGGATCGTACGAGCAGTACTTC. Protein: CASSILSGGSYEQYF.

There are a few counts of this clonotype. The rearrangement uses TRBV24-1 and TRBJ2-1; D unresolved. This CDR3 has 10 residues. Germline CDR1 reads KGHDR; CDR2 reads SFDVKD. Trimming removed 9 bases at V and 6 bases at J, with 5 bases between. The chain's CDR3 is CATPINEQFF. CDR3 in DNA: TGTGCCACCCCAATCAATGAGCAGTTCTTC.

The chain combines TRBV12-3 or TRBV12-4 with TRBJ1-6, with 9 nucleotides matching TRBD1. V gave up 6 bases and J gave up 9 bases; unmatched junction bases: 6. The CDR3 contains 14 residues. The CDR3 coding sequence is TGTGCCAGCAGGAACGGACAGGGGACTTCACCCCTCCACTTT. This gives the protein CASRNGQGTSPLHF.

In DNA, the CDR3 is TGCGCCAGCAGCCAGGGACGGGTGAGCTCCTACGAGCAGTACTTC. Protein sequence: CASSQGRVSSYEQYF. The V call is TRBV4-1, the J call TRBJ2-7; the D gene could be TRBD1 or TRBD2 (5 bases each). The V gene lost 3 bases and the J gene lost 0 bases, with 12 bases spanning the gap. Germline values: CDR1 MGHRA, CDR2 YSYEKL. This CDR3 has 15 residues.

This clonotype has a count of ten or more. This sequence joins TRBV9 and TRBJ2-5, with D possibly TRBD2 on 5 matching bases. This CDR3 has 17 residues. Trimming pared 2 bases from V and 2 bases from J, leaving 19 bases between. Germline V gene data show CDR1 as SGDLS and CDR2 as YYNGEE. CDR3 residues: CASSVRGGRTIQETQYF. The DNA of the CDR3 is TGTGCCAGCAGCGTCCGAGGCGGGCGGACGATACAAGAGACCCAGTACTTC.

The chain couples TRBV12-3 or TRBV12-4 to TRBJ2-7; the match to TRBD2 covers 11 bases. This CDR3 is built from 15 residues. J gave up 3 bases and V 5 bases, and 6 bases lay outside the gene matches. The CDR3 DNA is TGTGCCAGCAGTCACCGGCTAGCGGGGGGCTACGAGCAGTACTTC. Protein sequence: CASSHRLAGGYEQYF.

The chain has TRBV27 and TRBJ1-6; 11 bases line up with TRBD1. The germline CDR1 and CDR2 sequences are MNHEY and SMNVEV (reference sequence). This CDR3 has 14 residues. V was pared by 6 bases and J by 10 bases, with 5 bases of the junction left unmatched. The CDR3 nucleotides are TGTGCCAGCAGACCGGGACAGGGGGAATCACCCCTCCACTTT. Encoded protein: CASRPGQGESPLHF.

The chain is built from TRBV9 and TRBJ2-2, with D perhaps TRBD2 (6 bases). Per the germline V gene, CDR1 is SGDLS and CDR2 is YYNGEE. The V and J ends lost 3 bases and 0 bases respectively, with 12 bases between them. The length of the CDR3 is 16 residues. The CDR3 spells CASSEGPGANTGELFF. The CDR3 nucleotides are TGTGCCAGCAGCGAAGGACCGGGGGCGAACACCGGGGAGCTGTTTTTT.

This clonotype was counted a few times. The V gene is TRBV7-9, the J gene TRBJ1-4, with D perhaps matching TRBD1 (5 bases). V dropped 3 bases and J dropped 7 bases, with 18 bases sitting between them. This CDR3 is 16 amino acids long. Germline values: CDR1 SEHNR, CDR2 FQNEAQ (reference sequence). The CDR3 here is CASSFWKAGGSEKLFF. The CDR3 DNA reads TGTGCCAGCAGCTTTTGGAAGGCCGGGGGAAGTGAAAAACTGTTTTTT. The whole variable domain, remainder taken from reference TRBV7-9 and TRBJ1-4, is DTGVSQNPRHKITKRGQNVTFRCDPISEHNRLYWYRQTLGQGPEFLTYFQNEAQLEKSRLLSDRFSAERPKGSFSTLEIQRTEQGDSAMYLCASSFWKAGGSEKLFFGSGTQLSVL.

This clonotype was detected only a few times. This may come from a read error, since a much larger clone is one base off. The gene calls are TRBV7-2 and TRBJ2-7; a weak D match, TRBD2 (5 bases). Per the germline V gene, CDR1 is SGHTA and CDR2 is FQGNSA. Trimming left V 3 bases short and J 7 bases short, with 13 bases between. The CDR3 loop spans 13 amino acids. The CDR3 loop is CASSFTARREQYF. CDR3 coding DNA: TGTGCCAGCAGCTTTACGGCCCGGAGGGAGCAGTACTTC. The variable domain in full, with the rest retrieved from reference TRBV7-2 and TRBJ2-7, is GAGVSQSPSNKVTEKGKDVELRCDPISGHTALYWYRQSLGQGLEFLIYFQGNSAPDKSGLPSDRFSAERTGGSVSTLTIQRTQQEDSAVYLCASSFTARREQYFGPGTRLTVT.

With respect to this clonotype: The junction departs from germline at one end; a sequencing error may be responsible. The V call is TRBV6-2 or TRBV6-3, the J call TRBJ2-3; D not resolved. This CDR3 contains 16 residues. CDR1 and CDR2 (germline): MNHEY, SVGEGT. The CDR3 here is CAGSSILRRSTDTQYF. The CDR3 DNA sequence: TGTGCCGGCAGTTCAATACTCCGTCGCAGCACAGATACGCAGTATTTT.

A few counts support this clonotype. The chain is built from TRBV12-3 or TRBV12-4 and TRBJ2-3, with a weak D call TRBD1 (5 bases). The CDR3 has 16 residues. V lost 2 bases and J 0 bases, leaving 12 bases between the germline ends. The CDR3: CASSLRTPRSTDTQYF. CDR3 nucleotide sequence: TGTGCCAGCAGTTTAAGGACACCGAGAAGCACAGATACGCAGTATTTT.

The chain recombines TRBV9 with TRBJ1-4; 8 nucleotides align to TRBD1. CDR1 and CDR2 from the germline V gene are SGDLS and YYNGEE. This CDR3 contains 15 residues. V shed 4 bases and J 7 bases; nucleotides not matched to a gene: 9. The CDR3 DNA is TGTGCCAGCAGCCTCGGCAGGGGGCTTCCTGAAAAACTGTTTTTT. Translation gives CASSLGRGLPEKLFF.

This clonotype was found a few times. The V gene is TRBV6-2 or TRBV6-3, the J gene TRBJ2-1, with D uncertain. The CDR3 runs to 12 residues. Germline V gene data show CDR1 as MNHEY and CDR2 as SVGEGT. V was shortened by 5 bases and J by 9 bases, with 11 bases between the two germline ends. The CDR3 is CASSPLRVEQFF. CDR3 in DNA: TGTGCCAGCAGTCCCCTTAGGGTTGAGCAGTTCTTC.

In this sample, this clonotype turned up a few times. A much bigger clone sits one base away, suggesting this may be a read error. V usage is TRBV3-1 and J usage is TRBJ1-2; maybe TRBD1 (6 bases). Germline V lookup: CDR1 LGHDT, CDR2 YNNKEL (reference sequence). This CDR3 has 12 amino acids. Between the trimmed V and J ends, which lost 3 bases and 5 bases, there was a span of 7 bases. The DNA of the CDR3 is TGTGCCAGCAGCCACAGGGGTTATGGCTACACCTTC. The encoded protein is CASSHRGYGYTF.

This clonotype was seen a handful of times. V is TRBV12-3 or TRBV12-4 and J is TRBJ2-5; 7 bases are a match to TRBD2. This CDR3 region has 13 residues. The V and J ends lost 8 bases and 0 bases, in that order; junction bases with no gene match: 3. The CDR3 region has the DNA TGTGCCAGCCGGGGGACTAACCAAGAGACCCAGTACTTC. It codes for CASRGTNQETQYF.

This clonotype appeared many times. The J gene is TRBJ2-7, the V gene TRBV29-1; unclear D gene. V lost 4 bases and J 2 bases, leaving 9 bases between the germline ends. Germline V gene data show CDR1 as SQVTM and CDR2 as ANQGSEA. There are 12 residues in the CDR3. The CDR3 nucleotides read TGCAGCGTTGTAGGGATTACCTACGAGCAGTACTTC. Amino acid sequence: CSVVGITYEQYF.

The rearrangement links TRBV20-1 to TRBJ1-2; the D gene is possibly TRBD1 (6 bases). The CDR3 is 12 residues long. The V gene's germline CDR1 is DFQATT and CDR2 SNEGSKA (reference sequence). The V and J ends lost 4 bases and 6 bases respectively, with 12 bases between them. The CDR3 loop is CSATGEDDGYTF. CDR3 DNA: TGCAGTGCTACAGGGGAGGATGATGGCTACACCTTC.

DNA for the CDR3: TGTGCCAGCAGCCCACATCGGGTTGCGGGGTGGCGCTACAATGAGCAGTTCTTC. Its protein product is CASSPHRVAGWRYNEQFF. The chain combines TRBV7-9 with TRBJ2-1; TRBD2 is a possible D gene (6 bases). Germline V gene sequence: CDR1 SEHNR, CDR2 FQNEAQ (reference sequence). The CDR3 consists of 18 residues. The ends were cut back, 5 bases at V and 3 bases at J, with 23 bases in the middle.

This chain connects TRBV4-3 to TRBJ1-1; D gene uncertain. Germline V gives CDR1 LGHNA, CDR2 YSLEER. Trimming removed 0 bases at V and 1 base at J, with 12 bases between. The CDR3 contains 16 residues. The CDR3 region has the DNA TGCGCCAGCAGCCAAGATGTCGGGCGCTCGAACACTGAAGCTTTCTTT. Protein: CASSQDVGRSNTEAFF.

J is TRBJ1-2 and V is TRBV5-1, with 7 bases fitting TRBD1. This CDR3 has 15 amino acids. V trimming: 4 bases; J trimming: 7 bases; junction bases outside the gene matches: 13. From germline, CDR1 is SGHRS and CDR2 YFSETQ. DNA of the CDR3: TGCGCCAGCAGCCATTACGCTAGAGGGGGCTCTGGCTACACCTTC. It yields the protein CASSHYARGGSGYTF.

This clonotype was seen repeatedly, ten times or more. The rearrangement uses TRBV13 and TRBJ2-7, with D possibly being TRBD1 (6 bases). The length of the CDR3 is 14 residues. Germline values: CDR1 PRHDT, CDR2 FYEKMQ (reference sequence). V was pared by 0 bases and J by 6 bases, with 12 bases between. The CDR3 DNA is TGTGCCAGCAGCTTAGGACAGGGCGGTGGCGAGCAGTACTTC. It yields the protein CASSLGQGGGEQYF. The whole variable domain, remainder taken from reference TRBV13 and TRBJ2-7, is AAGVIQSPRHLIKEKRETATLKCYPIPRHDTVYWYQQGPGQDPQFLISFYEKMQSDKGSIPDRFSAQQFSDYHSELNMSSLELGDSALYFCASSLGQGGGEQYFGPGTRLTVT.

This clonotype has a single count. The rearrangement uses TRBV7-2 and TRBJ2-1; 7 bases line up with TRBD1. The length of the CDR3 is 14 residues. With 5 bases clipped from V and 10 bases from J, the junction kept 11 bases outside the gene matches. CDR1 SGHTA and CDR2 FQGNSA come from the germline V gene. The CDR3 nucleotides are TGTGCCAGCAGCGTATCCGGACAGGTAGAGGAGCAGTTCTTC. It yields the protein CASSVSGQVEEQFF.

This clonotype was counted at least ten times. The rearrangement joins TRBV25-1 to TRBJ2-1, with TRBD2 matching 7 bases. Per germline, CDR1 MGHDK and CDR2 SYGVNS. The ends lost 3 bases at V and 2 bases at J; junction bases unmatched: 10. This CDR3 has 17 amino acids. The CDR3, as DNA: TGTGCCAGCAGTGAGAAGAAAGCGGGGCGGCCCTACAATGAGCAGTTCTTC. The encoded protein is CASSEKKAGRPYNEQFF.

The chain joins TRBV9 to TRBJ2-7; 7 nucleotides agree with TRBD2. This CDR3 is built from 15 residues. Per germline, CDR1 SGDLS and CDR2 YYNGEE. V shed 4 bases and J 2 bases; nucleotides not matched to a gene: 9. The DNA for the CDR3 is TGTGCCAGCAGCCCCAGCGGGGAGGCTACCTACGAGCAGTACTTC. Amino acids: CASSPSGEATYEQYF. The full variable domain, with the rest looked up from reference TRBV9 and TRBJ2-7, is DSGVTQTPKHLITATGQRVTLRCSPRSGDLSVYWYQQSLDQGLQFLIQYYNGEERAKGNILERFSAQQFPDLHSELNLSSLELGDSALYFCASSPSGEATYEQYFGPGTRLTVT.

This clonotype was seen a handful of times. The chain couples TRBV15 to TRBJ1-3; D is possibly TRBD1 (5 bases). In germline, CDR1 is LNHNV, CDR2 YYDKDF (reference sequence). CDR3 size: 16 residues. Trimming stripped 4 bases from V and 0 bases from J, with 13 bases between. The CDR3 DNA is TGTGCCACCAGCAACCAGACAGCAACCTCTGGAAACACCATATATTTT. This translates into CATSNQTATSGNTIYF.